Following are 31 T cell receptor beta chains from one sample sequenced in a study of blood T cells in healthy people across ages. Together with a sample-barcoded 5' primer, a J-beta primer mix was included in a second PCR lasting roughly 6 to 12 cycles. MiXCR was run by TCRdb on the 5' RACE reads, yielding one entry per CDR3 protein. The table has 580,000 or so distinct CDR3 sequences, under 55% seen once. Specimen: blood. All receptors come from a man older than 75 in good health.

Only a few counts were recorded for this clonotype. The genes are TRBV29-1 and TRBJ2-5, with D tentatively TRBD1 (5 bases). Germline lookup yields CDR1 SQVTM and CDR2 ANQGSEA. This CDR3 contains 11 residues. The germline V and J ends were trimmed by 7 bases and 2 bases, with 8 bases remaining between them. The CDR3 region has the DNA TGCAGCGGCAGGGCTCAAGAGACCCAGTACTTC. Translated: CSGRAQETQYF.

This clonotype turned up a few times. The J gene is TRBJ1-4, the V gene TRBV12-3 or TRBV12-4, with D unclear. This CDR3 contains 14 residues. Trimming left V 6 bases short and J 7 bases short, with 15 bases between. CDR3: CASSRSLGGEKLFF. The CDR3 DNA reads TGTGCCAGCAGCCGCTCGTTAGGAGGTGAAAAACTGTTTTTT.

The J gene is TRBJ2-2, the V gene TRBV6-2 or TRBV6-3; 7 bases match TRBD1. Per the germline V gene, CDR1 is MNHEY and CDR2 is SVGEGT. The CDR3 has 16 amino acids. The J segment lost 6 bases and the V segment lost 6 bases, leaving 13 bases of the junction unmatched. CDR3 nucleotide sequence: TGTGCCAGCAGACCACTCGGGACAGACACGCCCGGGGAGCTGTTTTTT. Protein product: CASRPLGTDTPGELFF.

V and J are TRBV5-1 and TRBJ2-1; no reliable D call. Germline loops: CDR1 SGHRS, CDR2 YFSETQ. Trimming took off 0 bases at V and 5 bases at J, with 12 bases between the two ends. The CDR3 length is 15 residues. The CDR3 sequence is CASSLVPPWNNEQFF. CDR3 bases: TGCGCCAGCAGCTTGGTTCCTCCCTGGAACAATGAGCAGTTCTTC. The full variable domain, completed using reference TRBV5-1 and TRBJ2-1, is KAGVTQTPRYLIKTRGQQVTLSCSPISGHRSVSWYQQTPGQGLQFLFEYFSETQRNKGNFPGRFSGRQFSNSRSEMNVSTLELGDSALYLCASSLVPPWNNEQFFGPGTRLTVL.

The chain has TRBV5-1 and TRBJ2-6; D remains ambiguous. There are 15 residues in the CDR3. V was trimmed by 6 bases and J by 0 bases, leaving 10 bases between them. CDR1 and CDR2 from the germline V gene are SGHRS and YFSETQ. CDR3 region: CASTQLGSGANVLTF. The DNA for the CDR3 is TGCGCCAGCACTCAATTGGGCTCTGGGGCCAACGTCCTGACTTTC.

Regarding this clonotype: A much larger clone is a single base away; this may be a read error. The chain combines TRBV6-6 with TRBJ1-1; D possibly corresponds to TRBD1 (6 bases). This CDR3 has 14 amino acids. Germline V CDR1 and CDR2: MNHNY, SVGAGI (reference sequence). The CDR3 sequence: CASSVDRAGTKAFF. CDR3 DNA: TGTGCCAGCAGTGTGGACAGAGCTGGCACTAAAGCTTTCTTT.

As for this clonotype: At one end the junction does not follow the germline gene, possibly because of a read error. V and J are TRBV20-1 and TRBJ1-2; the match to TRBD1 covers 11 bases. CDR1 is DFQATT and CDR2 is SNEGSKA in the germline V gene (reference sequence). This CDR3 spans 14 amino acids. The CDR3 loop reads CSARAGQGAGGCTF. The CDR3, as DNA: TGCAGTGCTAGAGCCGGACAGGGGGCGGGCGGCTGCACCTTC.

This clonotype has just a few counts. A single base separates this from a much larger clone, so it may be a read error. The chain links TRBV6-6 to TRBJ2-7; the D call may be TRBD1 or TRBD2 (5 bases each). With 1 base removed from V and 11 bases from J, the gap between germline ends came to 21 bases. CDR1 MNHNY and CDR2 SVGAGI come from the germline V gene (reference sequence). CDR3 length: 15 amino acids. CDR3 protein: CASSYFGDGPPIKYF. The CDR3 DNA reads TGTGCCAGCAGTTACTTCGGGGACGGACCTCCTATAAAGTACTTC.

The CDR3 sequence: CASSLGGPETYEQYF. The CDR3 DNA reads as TGCGCCAGCAGCTTGGGAGGACCAGAAACCTACGAGCAGTACTTC. This chain connects TRBV5-1 to TRBJ2-7; the D is unclear. The CDR3 extends over 15 amino acids. Trimming pared 0 bases from V and 2 bases from J, leaving 12 bases between. From germline, CDR1 is SGHRS and CDR2 YFSETQ.

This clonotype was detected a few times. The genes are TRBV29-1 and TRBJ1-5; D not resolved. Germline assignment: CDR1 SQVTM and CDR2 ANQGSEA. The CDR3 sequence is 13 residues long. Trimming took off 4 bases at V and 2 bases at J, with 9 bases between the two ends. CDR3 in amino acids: CSVGPGRNQPQHF. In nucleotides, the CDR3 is TGCAGCGTTGGTCCAGGTCGCAATCAGCCCCAGCATTTT.

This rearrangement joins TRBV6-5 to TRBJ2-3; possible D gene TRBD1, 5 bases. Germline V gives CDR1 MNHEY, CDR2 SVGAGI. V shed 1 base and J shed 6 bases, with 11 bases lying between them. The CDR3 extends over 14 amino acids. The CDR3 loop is CASSYLSHRDTQYF. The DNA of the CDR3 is TGTGCCAGCAGTTACTTATCGCACAGGGATACGCAGTATTTT.

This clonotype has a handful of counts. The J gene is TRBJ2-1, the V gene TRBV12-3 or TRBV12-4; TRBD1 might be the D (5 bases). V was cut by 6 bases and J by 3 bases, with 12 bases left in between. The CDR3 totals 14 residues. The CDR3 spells CASSRGGHYNEQFF. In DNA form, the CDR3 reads TGTGCCAGCAGCCGAGGCGGACACTACAATGAGCAGTTCTTC.

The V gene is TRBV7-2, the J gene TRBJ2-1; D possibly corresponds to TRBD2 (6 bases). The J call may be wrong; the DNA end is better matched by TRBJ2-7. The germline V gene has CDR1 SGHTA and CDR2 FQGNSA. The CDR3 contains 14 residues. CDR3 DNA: TGTGCCAGCACCCCTTGGGGGACTTACAATGAGCAGTACTTC. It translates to CASTPWGTYNEQYF.

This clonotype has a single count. The CDR3 is CASSLGFRGTQYNEQYF. CDR3 nucleotides: TGTGCCAGCAGCTTAGGTTTCCGGGGGACCCAGTACAATGAGCAGTACTTC. The chain carries TRBV7-9 and TRBJ2-1; perhaps TRBD2 as D (6 bases). Near its end, the DNA agrees better with TRBJ2-7, so the J call may be wrong. Germline CDR1 reads SEHNR; CDR2 reads FQNEAQ (reference sequence). The CDR3 has 17 amino acids.

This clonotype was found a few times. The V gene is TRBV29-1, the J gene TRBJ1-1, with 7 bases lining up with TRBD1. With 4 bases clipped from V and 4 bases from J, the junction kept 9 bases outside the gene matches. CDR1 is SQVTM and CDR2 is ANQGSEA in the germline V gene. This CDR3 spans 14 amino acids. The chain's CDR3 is CSVVLGRGLTEAFF. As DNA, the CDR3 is TGCAGCGTTGTTCTGGGGAGGGGGCTCACTGAAGCTTTCTTT. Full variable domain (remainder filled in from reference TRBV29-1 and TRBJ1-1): SAVISQKPSRDICQRGTSLTIQCQVDSQVTMMFWYRQQPGQSLTLIATANQGSEATYESGFVIDKFPISRPNLTFSTLTVSNMSPEDSSIYLCSVVLGRGLTEAFFGQGTRLTVV.

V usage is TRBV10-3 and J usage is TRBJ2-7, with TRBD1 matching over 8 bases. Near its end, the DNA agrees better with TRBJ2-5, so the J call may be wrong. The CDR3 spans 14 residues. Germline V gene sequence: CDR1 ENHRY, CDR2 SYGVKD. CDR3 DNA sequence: TGTGCCATCAAGGGGGACAGGCCTCGGGAGACCCAGTACTTC. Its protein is CAIKGDRPRETQYF.

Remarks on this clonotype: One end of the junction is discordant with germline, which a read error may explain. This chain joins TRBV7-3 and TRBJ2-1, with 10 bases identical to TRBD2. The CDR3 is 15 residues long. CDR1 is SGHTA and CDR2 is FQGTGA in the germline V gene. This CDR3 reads CASSLGTSVNNEQFF. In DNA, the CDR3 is TGCGCCAGCAGCTTGGGGACTAGCGTAAACAATGAGCAGTTCTTC.

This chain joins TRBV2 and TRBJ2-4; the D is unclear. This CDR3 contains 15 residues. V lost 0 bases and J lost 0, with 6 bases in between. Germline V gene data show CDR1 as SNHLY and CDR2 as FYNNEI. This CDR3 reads CASSEAQPAKNIQYF. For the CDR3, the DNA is TGTGCCAGCAGTGAAGCCCAGCCAGCCAAAAACATTCAGTACTTC. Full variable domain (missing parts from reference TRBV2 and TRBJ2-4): EPEVTQTPSHQVTQMGQEVILRCVPISNHLYFYWYRQILGQKVEFLVSFYNNEISEKSEIFDDQFSVERPDGSNFTLKIRSTKLEDSAMYFCASSEAQPAKNIQYFGAGTRLSVL.

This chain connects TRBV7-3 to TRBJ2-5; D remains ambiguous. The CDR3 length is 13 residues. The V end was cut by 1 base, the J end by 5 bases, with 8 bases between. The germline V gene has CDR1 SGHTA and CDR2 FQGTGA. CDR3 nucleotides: TGTGCCAGCAGCTTAATAAGGATGGAGACCCAGTACTTC. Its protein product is CASSLIRMETQYF.

CDR3 protein: CASSHRSGTSGDNEQFF. The CDR3 DNA reads as TGTGCCAGCAGCCACCGATCCGGGACTAGCGGGGACAATGAGCAGTTCTTC. This chain uses TRBV7-2 with TRBJ2-1; the match to TRBD2 covers 13 bases. V lost 5 bases to trimming and J lost 5 bases; unmatched junction nucleotides: 9. This CDR3 is built from 17 residues. Germline values: CDR1 SGHTA, CDR2 FQGNSA. Full variable domain (outside the CDR3, taken from reference TRBV7-2 and TRBJ2-1): GAGVSQSPSNKVTEKGKDVELRCDPISGHTALYWYRQSLGQGLEFLIYFQGNSAPDKSGLPSDRFSAERTGGSVSTLTIQRTQQEDSAVYLCASSHRSGTSGDNEQFFGPGTRLTVL.

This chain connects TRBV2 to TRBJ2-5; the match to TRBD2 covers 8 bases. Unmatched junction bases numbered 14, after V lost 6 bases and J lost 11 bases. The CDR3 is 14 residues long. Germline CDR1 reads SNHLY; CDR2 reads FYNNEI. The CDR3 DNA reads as TGTGCCAGCAGCAGGACTAGCAACGACAATGAGCAGTACTTC. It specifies CASSRTSNDNEQYF.

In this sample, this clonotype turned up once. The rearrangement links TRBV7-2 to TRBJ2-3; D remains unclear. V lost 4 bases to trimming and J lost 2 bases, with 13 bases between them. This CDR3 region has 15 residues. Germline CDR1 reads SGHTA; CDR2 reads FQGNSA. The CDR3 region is CASSSLNLDTDTQYF. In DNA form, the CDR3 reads TGTGCCAGCAGCTCCCTTAACTTGGACACAGATACGCAGTATTTT.

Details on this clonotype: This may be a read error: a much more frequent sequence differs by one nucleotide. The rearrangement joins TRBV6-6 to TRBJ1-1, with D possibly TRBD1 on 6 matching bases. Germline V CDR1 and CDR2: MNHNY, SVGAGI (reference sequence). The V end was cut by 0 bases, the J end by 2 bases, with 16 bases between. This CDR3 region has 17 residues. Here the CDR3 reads CASSYSFTGFSNTEAFF. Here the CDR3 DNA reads TGTGCCAGCAGTTACTCGTTCACAGGGTTCAGCAACACTGAAGCTTTCTTT.

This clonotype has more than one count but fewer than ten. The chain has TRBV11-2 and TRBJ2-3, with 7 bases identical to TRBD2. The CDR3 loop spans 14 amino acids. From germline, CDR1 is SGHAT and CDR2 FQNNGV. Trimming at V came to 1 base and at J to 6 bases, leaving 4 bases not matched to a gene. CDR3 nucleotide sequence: TGTGCCAGCAGCTTAGTTGGGGGGGTGGATACGCAGTATTTT. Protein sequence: CASSLVGGVDTQYF.

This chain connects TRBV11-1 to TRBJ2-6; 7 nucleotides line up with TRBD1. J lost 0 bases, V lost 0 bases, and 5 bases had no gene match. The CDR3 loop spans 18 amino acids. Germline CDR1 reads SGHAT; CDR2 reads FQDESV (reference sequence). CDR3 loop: CASSLAGQANSGANVLTF. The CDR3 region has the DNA TGTGCCAGCAGCTTAGCTGGACAGGCTAACTCTGGGGCCAACGTCCTGACTTTC.

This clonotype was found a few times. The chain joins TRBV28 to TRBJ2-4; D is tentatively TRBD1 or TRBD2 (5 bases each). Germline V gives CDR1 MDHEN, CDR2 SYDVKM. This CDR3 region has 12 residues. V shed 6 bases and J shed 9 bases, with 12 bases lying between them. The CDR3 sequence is CASREPGGIQYF. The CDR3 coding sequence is TGTGCCAGCAGGGAACCTGGGGGCATTCAGTACTTC.

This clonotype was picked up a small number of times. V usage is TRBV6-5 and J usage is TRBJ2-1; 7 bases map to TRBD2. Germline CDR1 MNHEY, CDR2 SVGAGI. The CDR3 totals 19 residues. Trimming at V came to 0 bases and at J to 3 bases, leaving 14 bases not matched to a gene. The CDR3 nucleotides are TGTGCCAGCAGTTACTCGCCCTTTAAGCGGGGCCAACTCTACAATGAGCAGTTCTTC. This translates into CASSYSPFKRGQLYNEQFF.

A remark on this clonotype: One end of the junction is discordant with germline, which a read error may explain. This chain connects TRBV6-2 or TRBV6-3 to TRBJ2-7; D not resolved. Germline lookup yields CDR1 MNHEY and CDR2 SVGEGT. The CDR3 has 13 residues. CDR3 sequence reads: CASSYGKKYERYF. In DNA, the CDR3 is TGTGCCAGCAGTTACGGGAAAAAATACGAGCGGTACTTC.

CDR3 in DNA: TGTGCCATCGGGGAGGGTCGGTACGAGCAGTACTTC. Its translation: CAIGEGRYEQYF. The chain combines TRBV6-2 or TRBV6-3 with TRBJ2-5, with 7 bases identical to TRBD2. TRBJ2-7 explains the end of the DNA better; the J call may be wrong. CDR3 length: 12 residues. Germline V gene lookup returns CDR1 MNHEY and CDR2 SVGEGT.

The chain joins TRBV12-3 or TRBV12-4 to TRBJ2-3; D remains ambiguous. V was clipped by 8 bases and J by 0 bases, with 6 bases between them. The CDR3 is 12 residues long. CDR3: CASDNSTDTQYF. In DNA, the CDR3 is TGTGCCAGCGACAATAGCACAGATACGCAGTATTTT.

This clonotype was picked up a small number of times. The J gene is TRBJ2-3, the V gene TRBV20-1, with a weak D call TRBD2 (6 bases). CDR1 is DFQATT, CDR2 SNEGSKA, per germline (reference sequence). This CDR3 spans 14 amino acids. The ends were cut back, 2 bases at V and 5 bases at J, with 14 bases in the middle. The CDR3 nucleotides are TGCAGTGCTAGAAGGGACCCGACTAGAGATACGCAGTATTTT. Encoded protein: CSARRDPTRDTQYF.